The following is a TCR beta chain sequence with its context. Its specificity is unknown. The source of the sample is a study of CD8+ T cells in alopecia areata. General observations from the study: In patients, TCRs were shared less clearly than in mice, and HLA may possibly be involved.

RNA, once extracted, was reverse transcribed into cDNA for use as the sequencing template. The repertoire was sequenced with immunoSEQ multiplex PCR; TCRdb's copy has only in-frame clones and lacks some. Among 45,000 to 60,000 clones listed, about 96% were seen once. Punch biopsies of lesional scalp, plus peripheral blood, were taken from alopecia areata patients. Cell sorting was applied to PBMCs, and CD4+ and CD8+ T cells were collected. The starting material was CD8+ T cells sorted from blood, obtained at week 0. The TCR was taken from a human donor with alopecia areata.

CDR3 nucleotide sequence: TGTGCCAGCAGCCGAGACTCGAGCTCCTACAATGAGCAGTTCTTC. Translating it yields CASSRDSSSYNEQFF. V is TRBV7-3 and J is TRBJ2-1; D gene uncertain. Germline V lookup: CDR1 SGHTA, CDR2 FQGTGA. Trimming pared 5 bases from V and 0 bases from J, leaving 11 bases between. There are 15 residues in the CDR3.